This T cell receptor beta chain was sequenced for a study of T cell responses to AZD1222 COVID-19 vaccine. Findings of the study overall: Spike-specific TCR breadth and depth were elevated following two AZD1222 doses.

The method was immunoSEQ multiplex PCR; TCRdb's version includes in-frame clones alone and lacks a portion of them. The sample yields about 110,000 clones, over 80% seen once. To note about this clone: Its matching antigen is unknown.

The CDR3 is 13 amino acids. Trimming shortened V by 8 bases and J by 5 bases, and 15 bases separated the two germline ends. Germline loops: CDR1 MDHEN, CDR2 SYDVKM. The sequence was collected from an adult who received the AZD1222 COVID-19 vaccine. V gene TRBV28 combines with J gene TRBJ1-1, with a weak D call TRBD1 (6 bases). The sequencing here drew on peripheral blood, taken 28 days after the second AZD1222 dose. In DNA, the CDR3 is TGTGCCAGCTCGCTAGGGGGGCGGACTGAAGCTTTCTTT. It translates to CASSLGGRTEAFF.